The rows below give T cell receptor beta chains drawn from one sample of a study of shared clonotypes between healthy human individuals. Data came from immunoSEQ multiplex PCR; TCRdb stores just in-frame clones and leaves some out. This sample has approximately 650,000 clones; around 95% occur once, and the top ten carry over 0.09%. Sequencing was carried out using naive CD8+ T cells sorted from blood. These receptors came from a young woman in good health. The CDR3 runs from the conserved cysteine through the conserved F or W. A D gene is named only where the DNA matches it firmly. Clone size is not always given. Where it is, it says once, few, many or a class for expanded clones.

TRBV9,TRBD1,TRBJ2-2,NA,CASSDRTGTGNTGELFF,TGTGCCAGCAGCGATAGGACCGGGACAGGGAACACCGGGGAGCTGTTTTTT
TRBV9,TRBD1,TRBJ1-2,NA,CASSGRGDRTNYGYTF,TGTGCCAGCAGCGGTAGAGGGGACAGGACTAACTATGGCTACACCTTC
TRBV4-1,NA,TRBJ1-5,once,CASSQHQSNQPQHF,TGCGCCAGCAGCCAACACCAAAGCAATCAGCCCCAGCATTTT
TRBV10-3,TRBD2,TRBJ2-5,NA,CAISEAGWWEEDQETQYF,TGTGCCATCAGTGAAGCGGGGTGGTGGGAAGAAGATCAAGAGACCCAGTACTTC
TRBV19,NA,TRBJ2-7,few,CASRGLGSYEQYF,TGTGCCAGTAGGGGGTTGGGCTCCTACGAGCAGTACTTC
TRBV4-1,TRBD2,TRBJ2-5,NA,CASSQVPSGREGGQYF,TGCGCCAGCAGCCAAGTGCCTAGCGGGAGGGAGGGGGGCCAGTACTTC
TRBV11-3,TRBD2,TRBJ2-1,NA,CASSQTSASYNEQFF,TGTGCCAGCAGCCAGACTAGCGCCTCATACAATGAGCAGTTCTTC
TRBV14,NA,TRBJ1-2,once,CASTSDSYYGYTF,TGTGCCAGCACCTCAGACAGCTACTATGGCTACACCTTC
TRBV2,TRBD1,TRBJ2-4,NA,CASSGDRLLAKNIQYF,TGTGCCAGCAGCGGGGACAGGCTCCTGGCCAAAAACATTCAGTACTTC
TRBV27,TRBD1,TRBJ2-3,NA,CASSLSRDRPSTDTQYF,TGTGCCAGCAGTTTATCCCGGGACAGGCCTAGCACAGATACGCAGTATTTT
TRBV5-1,NA,TRBJ2-7,NA,CASSPGWGTLGEQYF,TGCGCCAGCAGCCCAGGGTGGGGGACGCTTGGCGAGCAGTACTTC
TRBV19,NA,TRBJ2-3,NA,CASSWTGTDTQYF,TGTGCCAGTAGTTGGACAGGCACAGATACGCAGTATTTT
TRBV30,NA,TRBJ2-5,NA,CAWSVTGQETQYF,TGTGCCTGGAGTGTTACCGGCCAAGAGACCCAGTACTTC
TRBV7-8,TRBD1,TRBJ1-1,once,CASSSRDRGPNTEAFF,TGTGCCAGCAGCTCCCGGGACAGGGGACCGAACACTGAAGCTTTCTTT
TRBV6-5,TRBD1,TRBJ2-2,NA,CASSGWDRGPGELFF,TGTGCCAGCAGTGGATGGGACAGGGGGCCCGGGGAGCTGTTTTTT
TRBV7-9,TRBD1,TRBJ2-7,NA,CASSQGQGLDEQYF,TGTGCCAGCAGCCAAGGACAGGGATTAGACGAGCAGTACTTC
TRBV4-2,NA,TRBJ2-7,once,CASSQETAYEQYF,TGTGCCAGCAGCCAAGAGACAGCCTACGAGCAGTACTTC
TRBV5-1,NA,TRBJ2-5,NA,CASSPLPTLGRGKETQYF,TGCGCCAGCAGCCCCTTGCCCACCCTCGGACGAGGCAAAGAGACCCAGTACTTC
TRBV6-5,NA,TRBJ1-1,NA,CASSYSGITEAFF,TGTGCCAGCAGTTACTCGGGTATCACTGAAGCTTTCTTT
TRBV28,TRBD1,TRBJ1-2,once,CASRTLRDSDGYTF,TGTGCCAGCAGGACTCTCCGGGACAGCGATGGCTACACCTTC
TRBV10-3,NA,TRBJ2-7,NA,CAISEGSAYEQYF,TGTGCCATCAGTGAGGGCTCGGCCTACGAGCAGTACTTC
TRBV4-1,NA,TRBJ2-2,NA,CASSHPRDSPTGELFF,TGCGCCAGCAGCCACCCCCGGGACTCGCCCACCGGGGAGCTGTTTTTT
TRBV5-6,NA,TRBJ2-7,NA,CASSLPTSSHEQYF,TGTGCCAGCAGTCTTCCCACGAGTTCCCACGAGCAGTACTTC
TRBV27,NA,TRBJ1-2,NA,CASGDNRDAYIGLYGYTF,TGTGCCAGCGGGGACAACCGGGACGCCTACATCGGCCTATATGGCTACACCTTC
TRBV4-1,NA,TRBJ1-5,NA,CASSQEKGQGNQPQHF,TGCGCCAGCAGCCAAGAAAAGGGGCAGGGCAATCAGCCCCAGCATTTT
TRBV7-9,TRBD1,TRBJ2-3,NA,CASSFRTGRVTDTQYF,TGTGCCAGCAGCTTCCGGACAGGGCGAGTCACAGATACGCAGTATTTT
TRBV19,NA,TRBJ2-7,NA,CASSMELALHYEQYF,TGTGCCAGTAGTATGGAACTAGCCCTACACTACGAGCAGTACTTC
TRBV9,NA,TRBJ1-1,few,CASSASSEAFF,TGTGCCAGCAGCGCTAGCAGTGAAGCTTTCTTT
TRBV9,NA,TRBJ1-6,NA,CASSVGDLSPLHF,TGTGCCAGCAGCGTAGGGGATCTTTCACCCCTCCACTTT
TRBV13,TRBD1,TRBJ2-7,once,CASRDGTASWEQYF,TGTGCCAGCAGGGACGGGACAGCTTCGTGGGAGCAGTACTTC
TRBV28,NA,TRBJ2-7,NA,CASRTDRSSYEQYF,TGTGCCAGCCGGACAGACCGAAGCTCCTACGAGCAGTACTTC
TRBV4-1,NA,TRBJ2-5,once,CASSQGGRGGETQYF,TGCGCCAGCAGCCAAGGAGGGAGGGGGGGAGAGACCCAGTACTTC
TRBV29-1,NA,TRBJ2-7,once,CSVASGGRRYEQYF,TGCAGCGTCGCCTCCGGGGGACGGAGGTACGAGCAGTACTTC
TRBV7-6,TRBD1,TRBJ2-5,few,CASSLDRGAETQYF,TGTGCCAGCAGCTTGGACAGGGGTGCAGAGACCCAGTACTTC
TRBV4-1,NA,TRBJ2-3,NA,CASSQRTGLSDTQYF,TGCGCCAGCAGCCAAAGAACGGGATTATCAGATACGCAGTATTTT
TRBV28,NA,TRBJ1-2,NA,CASSLAGDSGYTF,TGTGCCAGCAGCCTCGCCGGGGATAGTGGCTACACCTTC
TRBV2,NA,TRBJ1-1,once,CASTIYRASEAFF,TGTGCCAGCACCATATACAGGGCTTCTGAAGCTTTCTTT
TRBV10-3,TRBD2,TRBJ2-1,NA,CAIRDLGPKLAGATVRDEQFF,TGTGCCATCAGGGACTTGGGACCCAAGCTAGCGGGAGCGACTGTCCGGGATGAGCAGTTCTTC
TRBV27,NA,TRBJ1-2,NA,CASSFGGGENYGYTF,TGTGCCAGCAGTTTTGGAGGGGGAGAGAACTATGGCTACACCTTC
TRBV29-1,TRBD1,TRBJ2-7,NA,CSVEFGRGHYEQYF,TGCAGCGTTGAATTTGGCAGGGGGCACTACGAGCAGTACTTC
TRBV4-1,NA,TRBJ1-5,once,CASSPPGNQPQHF,TGCGCCAGCAGCCCGCCTGGGAATCAGCCCCAGCATTTT
TRBV7-6,NA,TRBJ2-3,NA,CASSSGTRTDTQYF,TGTGCCAGCAGCTCCGGGACCCGCACAGATACGCAGTATTTT
TRBV4-2,NA,TRBJ1-2,NA,CASSQEFRGSYGYTF,TGTGCCAGCAGCCAAGAGTTTCGGGGTAGCTATGGCTACACCTTC
TRBV7-9,NA,TRBJ2-7,few,CASSPELGPSSYEQYF,TGTGCCAGCAGCCCCGAGCTAGGGCCCAGCTCCTACGAGCAGTACTTC
TRBV6-1,NA,TRBJ2-5,NA,CASGGRDVPQETQYF,TGTGCCAGCGGGGGCCGGGACGTCCCGCAAGAGACCCAGTACTTC
TRBV5-1,TRBD2,TRBJ2-3,NA,CASRSIAGVTDTQYF,TGCGCCAGCAGATCCATAGCGGGAGTCACAGATACGCAGTATTTT